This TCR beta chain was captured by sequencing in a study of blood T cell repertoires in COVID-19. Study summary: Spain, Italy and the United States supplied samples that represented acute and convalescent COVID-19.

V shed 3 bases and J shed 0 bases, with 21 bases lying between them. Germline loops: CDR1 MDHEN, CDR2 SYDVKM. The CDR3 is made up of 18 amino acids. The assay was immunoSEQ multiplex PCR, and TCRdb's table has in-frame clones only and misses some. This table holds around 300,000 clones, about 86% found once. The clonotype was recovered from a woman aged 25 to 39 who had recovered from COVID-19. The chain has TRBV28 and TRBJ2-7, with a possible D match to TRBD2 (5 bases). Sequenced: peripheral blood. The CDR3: CASSLVSAVRRSSYEQYF. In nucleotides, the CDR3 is TGTGCCAGCAGTTTGGTCTCAGCGGTCAGGCGGAGCTCCTACGAGCAGTACTTC.